This record covers a single T cell receptor (beta chain). Its antigen is not known. The data belong to a study of T cells in localized non-small cell lung cancer. Broader study findings: Clonality peaked in uninvolved adjacent lung rather than tumor. Adjacent lung was found to contain a median roughly 60 of the top 100 tumor clones. Because sequencing included only one region (of the tumor), heterogeneity remains possible.

Germline values: CDR1 GTSNPN, CDR2 SVGIG (reference sequence). Trimming left V 7 bases short and J 3 bases short, with 10 bases between. CDR3 length equals 11 residues. The repertoire was sequenced with immunoSEQ multiplex PCR; TCRdb's copy has only in-frame clones and lacks some. The top ten clones hold about 26% of a sample with a few thousand clones, 25% to 30% of them seen once. The chain joins TRBV30 to TRBJ2-7; the D call may be TRBD1 or TRBD2 (5 bases each). Sample: lung tumor tissue, taken before any cancer treatment. This TCR derives from a man between 40 and 70 years old with stage II lung adenocarcinoma. The CDR3 spells CASGARYEQYF. In DNA, the CDR3 is TGTGCCTCCGGGGCCCGCTACGAGCAGTACTTC.